This T cell receptor (beta chain) stems from a study of molecular identifiers for immune sequencing clone quantification. This clonotype was seen a handful of times. The antigen remains unidentified. Broader study findings: The study found clones above 20 RNA copies held over 99% of effector molecules and under 1% in naive cells.

Sorted cell numbers of about 19,000 to 1,000,000, with 10%, 30% or 50% RNA, served as input for naive CD8 libraries. Previously described methods and listed TCR primers produced bulk TCR libraries. TCRdb re-derived calls from the PCR reads in MiXCR, one entry per CDR3 protein. The repertoire holds approximately 590,000 distinct CDR3 sequences, with roughly 23% as singletons. Material: naive CD8+ T cells from blood, with Jurkat cell RNA spiked in. Subset meaning: FACS-sorted CD8+CD4-CCR7+CD45RA+ naive T cells. This sequence was found in a human donor in good health. Some libraries in this study had Jurkat cell RNA spiked in.

In nucleotides, the CDR3 is TGTGCCAGCAGCCGGGACTACAGCTACGAGCAGTACTTC. This codes for CASSRDYSYEQYF. V usage is TRBV5-6 and J usage is TRBJ2-7; TRBD2 matches at 7 bases. The CDR3 consists of 13 residues. The V and J ends lost 4 bases and 3 bases, in that order; junction bases with no gene match: 4. Germline CDR1 is SGHDT and CDR2 is YYEEEE.